This T cell receptor (beta chain) was captured by sequencing in a study of T-cell memory formation after mild COVID-19. At the level of the study: Most TCR clusters belonged to a single donor. General observations from the study: Contracting CD4+ clones lay largely in CM and EM, with CD8+ ones residing in EMRA. Cross-reactive memory seemingly joined, as some responding clones were found in pre-infection memory. Balance between CD4 and CD8 was seen in clones contracting day 15 to 85, and a CD4+ lean was seen in later expanders.

A remark on this clonotype: Antigen specificity is unknown.

TCRdb re-called the 5' RACE reads through MiXCR, storing one row per CDR3 protein. The data hold hundreds of thousands of distinct CDR3 sequences, with roughly 20% observed a single time. Trimming removed 5 bases at V and 0 bases at J, with 8 bases between. Per germline, CDR1 GTSNPN and CDR2 SVGIG (reference sequence). The CDR3 is made up of 13 amino acids. The clonotype originates from an adult woman who had mild COVID-19 (a few samples of this study predate the infection). Cell type and time point are not known. The chain uses TRBV30 and TRBJ1-3; D remains unclear. The sequencing input was PBMCs or a T cell subset sorted from them (not recorded which). This chain's CDR3 is CAWRVGSGNTIYF. In DNA form, the CDR3 reads TGTGCCTGGCGGGTGGGCTCTGGAAACACCATATATTTT.